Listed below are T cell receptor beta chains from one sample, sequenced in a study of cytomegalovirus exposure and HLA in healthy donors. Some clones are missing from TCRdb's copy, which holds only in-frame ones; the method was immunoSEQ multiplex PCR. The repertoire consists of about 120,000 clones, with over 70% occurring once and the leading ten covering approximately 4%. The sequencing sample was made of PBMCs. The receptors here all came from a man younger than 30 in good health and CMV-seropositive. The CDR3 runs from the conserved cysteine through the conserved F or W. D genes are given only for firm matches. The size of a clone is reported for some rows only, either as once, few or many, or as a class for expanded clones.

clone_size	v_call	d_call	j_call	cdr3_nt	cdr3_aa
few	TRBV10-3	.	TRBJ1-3	TGTGCCATCAGTGAGTCCGCGGCAGCAGGAAACACCATATATTTT	CAISESAAAGNTIYF
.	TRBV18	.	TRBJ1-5	TGTGCCAGCTCACCTCGCCTAGACTCGAGGCAGCCCCAGCATTTT	CASSPRLDSRQPQHF
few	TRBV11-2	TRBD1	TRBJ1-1	TGTGCCAGCAGCTTGTGGTTAGGACAGGGCGTTGAAGCTTTCTTT	CASSLWLGQGVEAFF
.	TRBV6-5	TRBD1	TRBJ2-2	TGTGCCAGCAGTTCGCGACAGGGGATCGCCACCGGGGAGCTGTTTTTT	CASSSRQGIATGELFF
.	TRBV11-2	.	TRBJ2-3	TGTGCCAGCAGCCCCCTAGGATCCACAGATACGCAGTATTTT	CASSPLGSTDTQYF
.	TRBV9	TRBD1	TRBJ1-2	TGTGCCAGCAGACAGGGGATAACTAGTGGCTACACCTTC	CASRQGITSGYTF
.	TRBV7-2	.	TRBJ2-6	TGTGCCAGCAGCTTAGCTGGCGGGACCTCTGGGGCCAACGTCCTGACTTTC	CASSLAGGTSGANVLTF
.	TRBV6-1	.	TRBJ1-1	TGTGCCAGCAGTGAAGGAGGGTGGGACACTGAAGCTTTCTTT	CASSEGGWDTEAFF
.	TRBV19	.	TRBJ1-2	TGTGCCAGTAGTATACGACAGAATTGGAACTATGGCTACACCTTC	CASSIRQNWNYGYTF
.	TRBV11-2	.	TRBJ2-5	TGTGCCAGCAGCTTAGAGCGGGGAGAGACCCAGTACTTC	CASSLERGETQYF
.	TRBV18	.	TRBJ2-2	TGTACCAGCTCACCGGACAGTTCGAACACCGGGGAGCTGTTTTTT	CTSSPDSSNTGELFF
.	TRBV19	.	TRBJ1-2	TGTGCCAGTAGTCTGATGGCAGGTACTAACTATGGCTACACCTTC	CASSLMAGTNYGYTF
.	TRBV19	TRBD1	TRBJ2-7	TGTGCCAGTAACCCAGGGGGCGCTTCGTACGAGCAGTACTTC	CASNPGGASYEQYF
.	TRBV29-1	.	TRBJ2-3	TGCAGCGGATTAACAGGTCTTGAAACAGATACGCAGTATTTT	CSGLTGLETDTQYF
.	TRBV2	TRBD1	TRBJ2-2	TGTGCCAGCGATACAGGGGGCCGAGGTAACACCGGGGAGCTGTTTTTT	CASDTGGRGNTGELFF
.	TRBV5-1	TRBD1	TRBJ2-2	TGCGCCAGCAGCTCGACTGGACAGGGGATCACCGGGGAGCTGTTTTTT	CASSSTGQGITGELFF
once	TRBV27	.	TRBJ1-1	TGTGCCAGCAGTCTCCAGGGTGGTAGCACTGAAGCTTTCTTT	CASSLQGGSTEAFF
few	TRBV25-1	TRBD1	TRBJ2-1	TGTGCCAGCAGTACTACAGGGGGCGAAAACTCCTACAATGAGCAGTTCTTC	CASSTTGGENSYNEQFF
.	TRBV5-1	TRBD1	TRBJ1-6	TGCGCCAGCAGCTCCGGGACAGGGGTGGGGAATTCACCCCTCCACTTT	CASSSGTGVGNSPLHF
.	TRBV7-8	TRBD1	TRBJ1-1	TGTGCCAGCAGCTTAGTACAGGGGGGCTTGAACACTGAAGCTTTCTTT	CASSLVQGGLNTEAFF
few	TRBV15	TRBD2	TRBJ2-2	TGTGCCACCAGCGGTCCAGCGGGAGGGACCGGGGAGCTGTTTTTT	CATSGPAGGTGELFF
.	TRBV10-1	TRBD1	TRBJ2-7	TGCGCCAGCAGTGGGATATCTGCCGGGACAGGCTACGAGCAGTACTTC	CASSGISAGTGYEQYF
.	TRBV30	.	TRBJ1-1	TGTGCCTGGAGGACTGAGGCGGCTGAAGCTTTCTTT	CAWRTEAAEAFF
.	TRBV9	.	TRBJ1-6	TGTGCCAGCAGCGTAGTCGACAACGGCTCACCCCTCCACTTT	CASSVVDNGSPLHF
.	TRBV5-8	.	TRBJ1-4	TGTGCCAGCAGCTTGGAACAGGGAAATGAAAAACTGTTTTTT	CASSLEQGNEKLFF
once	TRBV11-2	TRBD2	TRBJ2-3	TGTGCCAGCAGCCTCCAGATAGGACTAGCGGGAGTTGCCACAGATACGCAGTATTTT	CASSLQIGLAGVATDTQYF
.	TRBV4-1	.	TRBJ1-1	TGCGCCAGCAGCCAAGGCCATGGAGGGTTGGCTGAAGCTTTCTTT	CASSQGHGGLAEAFF
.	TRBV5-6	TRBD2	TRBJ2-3	TGTGCCAGCAGCCTGGGACTAGCGGGAAGCACAGATACGCAGTATTTT	CASSLGLAGSTDTQYF
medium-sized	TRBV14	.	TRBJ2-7	TGTGCCAGCAGATTTAAACGACGGAGGAGCTCCTACGAGCAGTACTTC	CASRFKRRRSSYEQYF
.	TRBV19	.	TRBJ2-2	TGTGCCAGTAGTATAGTATTTTTCTCGACCGGGGAGCTGTTTTTT	CASSIVFFSTGELFF
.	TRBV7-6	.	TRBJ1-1	TGTGCCAGCAGCTTAGAGACTGACACTGAAGCTTTCTTT	CASSLETDTEAFF
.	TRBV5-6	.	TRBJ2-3	TGTGCCAGCAGCGATACCCCCCGGGCGGGAAGAGATACGCAGTATTTT	CASSDTPRAGRDTQYF
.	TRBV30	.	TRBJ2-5	TGTGCCTGGAGCGCGGCCCGCGGGGGCAAAGAGACCCAGTACTTC	CAWSAARGGKETQYF
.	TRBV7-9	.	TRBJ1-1	TGTGCCAGCAGCTCCCCTCTGGGGCAGCTGAACACTGAAGCTTTCTTT	CASSSPLGQLNTEAFF
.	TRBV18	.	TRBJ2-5	TGTGCCAGCTCACCACCCAGGGGTGGGGAGACCCAGTACTTC	CASSPPRGGETQYF
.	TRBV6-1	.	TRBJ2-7	TGTGCCAGCAGTGAACTGGGGCACTACGAGCAGTACTTC	CASSELGHYEQYF
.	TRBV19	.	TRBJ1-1	TGTGCCAGTAGTATCGGACTCGACACTGAAGCTTTCTTT	CASSIGLDTEAFF
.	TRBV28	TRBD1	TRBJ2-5	TGTGCCAGCATCAGGGGGCGTTCAGAGACCCAGTACTTC	CASIRGRSETQYF
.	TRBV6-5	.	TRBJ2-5	TGTGCCAGCAGTAGCAGGGGCCCTCCACAAGAGACCCAGTACTTC	CASSSRGPPQETQYF
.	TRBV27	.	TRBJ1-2	TGTGCCAGCAAAACTGGGGGGTATGGCTACACCTTC	CASKTGGYGYTF
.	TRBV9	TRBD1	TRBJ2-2	TGTGCCAGCAGCGAACGAACGGGACAGAGTACCGGGGAGCTGTTTTTT	CASSERTGQSTGELFF
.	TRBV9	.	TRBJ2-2	TGTGCCAGCAGCGCCGCCCTGGAAGCGGCCGGGGAGCTGTTTTTT	CASSAALEAAGELFF
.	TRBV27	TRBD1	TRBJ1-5	TGTGCCAGCAGCCACAGGGGAGAGCACAATCAGCCCCAGCATTTT	CASSHRGEHNQPQHF
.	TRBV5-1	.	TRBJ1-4	TGCGCCAGCAGGACGACTGCAACTAATGAAAAACTGTTTTTT	CASRTTATNEKLFF
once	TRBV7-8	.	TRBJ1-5	TGTGCCAGCAGCTTAGCCCCGACAGACGCGAATCAGCCCCAGCATTTT	CASSLAPTDANQPQHF
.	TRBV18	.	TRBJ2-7	TGTGCCAGCCGGCAGGGAAGTGGGACCTACGAGCAGTACTTC	CASRQGSGTYEQYF
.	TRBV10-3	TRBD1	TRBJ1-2	TGTGCCATCAGTGACGTTCGTGGACAGGCCTATGGCTACACCTTC	CAISDVRGQAYGYTF
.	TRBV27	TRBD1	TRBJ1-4	TGTGCCAGCACCAGTTTTGGGGTGACAGGGGTTGAAAAACTGTTTTTT	CASTSFGVTGVEKLFF
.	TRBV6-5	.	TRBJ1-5	TGTGCCAGCAGTTCGCACAGGGAGCTCAATCAGCCCCAGCATTTT	CASSSHRELNQPQHF
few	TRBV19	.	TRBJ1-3	TGTGCCAGTACCCCCCGATCAGTTAACACCATATATTTT	CASTPRSVNTIYF
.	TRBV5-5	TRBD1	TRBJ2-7	TGTGCCAGCAGCCCAGGACAGGGGAACTCCTACGAGCAGTACTTC	CASSPGQGNSYEQYF
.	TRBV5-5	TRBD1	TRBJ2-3	TGTGCCAGCAGCCCCGGGACAGGGTTCCCAGATACGCAGTATTTT	CASSPGTGFPDTQYF
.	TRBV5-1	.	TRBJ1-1	TGCGCCAGCAGCTTGGAACCTGTCGGGGGTGGCACTGAAGCTTTCTTT	CASSLEPVGGGTEAFF
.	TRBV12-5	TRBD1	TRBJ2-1	TGTGCTAGTGGAATCCGGCACAGGGGGAGGAATGAGCAGTTCTTC	CASGIRHRGRNEQFF